The 28 T cell receptor beta chains reported below all come from one sample, sequenced in a study of cytomegalovirus exposure and HLA in healthy donors. Primers included in the PCR were 60 Vbeta and 13 Jbeta primers. Using immunoSEQ multiplex PCR, the repertoire was profiled, and TCRdb retains in-frame clones only, with some absent. The sample has 95,000 to 100,000 clones, more than 80% seen once; the top ten hold about 3.6%. Sequenced input: PBMCs. The receptors derive from a man aged 25 to 40 in good health and CMV-seronegative.

The CDR3: CSARDRGSQYF. The CDR3 region has the DNA TGCAGTGCTAGAGACAGGGGTTCCCAGTATTTT. The chain combines TRBV20-1 with TRBJ2-3; tentative D call: TRBD1 (6 bases). CDR3 length: 11 residues. Germline values: CDR1 DFQATT, CDR2 SNEGSKA (reference sequence). Trimming pared 0 bases from V and 12 bases from J, leaving 10 bases between.

This clone was recorded a few times. The chain uses TRBV7-7 and TRBJ2-1; possibly TRBD2 for D (5 bases). Deletions cut 4 bases from V and 9 bases from J, with 13 bases between. Germline CDR1 reads SSHAT; CDR2 reads FNYEAQ (reference sequence). CDR3 size: 13 residues. The CDR3 is CASSSGLSPEQFF. The CDR3 nucleotides are TGTGCCAGCAGCTCCGGACTGAGTCCTGAGCAGTTCTTC.

The chain links TRBV5-1 to TRBJ2-7; TRBD1 might be the D (5 bases). CDR1 SGHRS and CDR2 YFSETQ come from the germline V gene. The V and J ends lost 1 base and 2 bases respectively, with 16 bases between them. This CDR3 spans 16 amino acids. CDR3 sequence: CASSLSVGQTPYEQYF. Here the CDR3 DNA reads TGCGCCAGCAGCTTGAGCGTGGGGCAGACCCCCTACGAGCAGTACTTC.

The table lists this clone with a count of one. The genes are TRBV11-2 and TRBJ2-7, with D possibly TRBD2 on 6 matching bases. Trimming removed 8 bases from V and 3 bases from J, with 8 bases in between. Per the germline V gene, CDR1 is SGHAT and CDR2 is FQNNGV. The CDR3 extends over 11 amino acids. The CDR3 DNA reads as TGTGCCAGCGGGCGGGGCTACGAGCAGTACTTC. The encoded protein is CASGRGYEQYF.

The chain couples TRBV12-5 to TRBJ2-1, with a weak D call TRBD1 (6 bases). This CDR3 has 15 amino acids. CDR1 is LGHNT, CDR2 FRNRAP, per germline. Trimming cost V 6 bases and J 3 bases, with 15 bases left between them. CDR3 residues: CASGTGTGNYNEQFF. CDR3 coding DNA: TGTGCTAGTGGGACCGGAACAGGGAACTACAATGAGCAGTTCTTC.

This clone was observed a single time. CDR3 nucleotides: TGTGCCAGCAGTTTAAAGTCTACCCGCTTCTTAAATGAGCAGTTCTTC. This translates into CASSLKSTRFLNEQFF. This rearrangement joins TRBV27 to TRBJ2-1; D call uncertain. Germline V gene sequence: CDR1 MNHEY, CDR2 SMNVEV (reference sequence). V was clipped by 2 bases and J by 7 bases, with 18 bases between them. CDR3 length: 16 amino acids.

The chain uses TRBV2 and TRBJ1-2; 9 bases agree with TRBD1. After removal of 6 bases from V and 8 bases from J, the junction contained 4 bases not matched to a gene. Germline CDR1 and CDR2: SNHLY and FYNNEI. This CDR3 is 12 amino acids long. CDR3 protein: CASSRTGDGYTF. For the CDR3, the DNA is TGTGCCAGCAGCCGGACAGGGGACGGCTACACCTTC.

The rearrangement uses TRBV27 and TRBJ2-7; D is perhaps TRBD1 (6 bases). The CDR3 has 16 amino acids. Germline V gene lookup returns CDR1 MNHEY and CDR2 SMNVEV (reference sequence). V was clipped by 4 bases and J by 2 bases, with 18 bases between them. The chain's CDR3 is CASSSSGQRLTYEQYF. Here the CDR3 DNA reads TGTGCCAGCAGTTCCTCCGGACAGAGACTAACCTACGAGCAGTACTTC.

This clone was detected only a few times. The J gene is TRBJ2-7, the V gene TRBV10-3; 8 nucleotides line up with TRBD1. Looked up from germline, CDR1 is ENHRY and CDR2 is SYGVKD. J gave up 2 bases and V 3 bases, and 0 bases lay outside the gene matches. This CDR3 contains 13 residues. The CDR3 spells CAISDRGPYEQYF. The CDR3 DNA reads TGTGCCATCAGTGACAGGGGGCCCTACGAGCAGTACTTC.

V and J are TRBV7-8 and TRBJ1-5; 9 bases agree with TRBD1. The length of the CDR3 is 17 residues. V dropped 5 bases and J dropped 1; count of bases not matched to a gene: 9. CDR1 and CDR2 (germline): SGHVS, FQNEAQ. The CDR3 DNA reads as TGTGCCAGCAGCCCACGGTGGACAGGGGTAAGCAATCAGCCCCAGCATTTT. Its protein product is CASSPRWTGVSNQPQHF.

The CDR3 sequence is CASSLGEGYNEQFF. The DNA of the CDR3 is TGTGCCAGCAGCTTGGGAGAGGGTTACAATGAGCAGTTCTTC. The chain has TRBV5-4 and TRBJ2-1; tentatively, D is TRBD2 (5 bases). Germline-derived CDR1 and CDR2 are SGHNT and YYREEE (reference sequence). The CDR3 extends over 14 amino acids. V lost 0 bases and J 4 bases, leaving 8 bases between the germline ends.

The genes are TRBV19 and TRBJ1-1; 7 nucleotides align to TRBD1. V lost 9 bases to trimming and J lost 0 bases; unmatched junction nucleotides: 7. The germline CDR1 and CDR2 sequences are LNHDA and SQIVND (reference sequence). The CDR3 length is 14 residues. The CDR3 nucleotides read TGTGCCAGCCTCCGGGACAGCGTGAACACTGAAGCTTTCTTT. Translation gives CASLRDSVNTEAFF.

The V call is TRBV5-8, the J call TRBJ2-1; TRBD2 might be the D (5 bases). From germline, CDR1 is SGHTS and CDR2 YDEGEE. This CDR3 contains 16 residues. V was pared by 0 bases and J by 8 bases, with 18 bases between. CDR3 loop: CASSLEGEGLFDEQFF. As DNA, the CDR3 is TGTGCCAGCAGCTTGGAAGGAGAGGGCCTTTTTGATGAGCAGTTCTTC.

The CDR3, as DNA: TGTGCCAGCAGCCACGGGTATCGGACAGGGATGGTCGATGAGCAGTTCTTC. Translation gives CASSHGYRTGMVDEQFF. The V gene is TRBV14, the J gene TRBJ2-1; 8 bases align to TRBD1. The germline gives CDR1 SGHDN, CDR2 FVKESK. There are 17 residues in the CDR3. The junction had 15 bases not matched to a gene; V was cut back by 3 bases and J by 8 bases.

This chain connects TRBV2 to TRBJ2-1, with a weak D call TRBD2 (5 bases). V was trimmed by 6 bases and J by 5 bases, leaving 11 bases between them. The CDR3 spans 13 residues. Germline V gene lookup returns CDR1 SNHLY and CDR2 FYNNEI. CDR3 sequence: CASSGEQHNEQFF. CDR3 DNA sequence: TGTGCCAGCAGCGGGGAACAACACAATGAGCAGTTCTTC.

The chain couples TRBV11-2 to TRBJ1-1; D is undetermined. Germline lookup yields CDR1 SGHAT and CDR2 FQNNGV. The CDR3 is 14 residues long. Trimming took 6 bases from V and 3 from J, leaving 14 bases between them. CDR3 sequence: CASRLTNGDTEAFF. The CDR3, as DNA: TGTGCCAGCAGACTAACGAACGGAGACACTGAAGCTTTCTTT.

V usage is TRBV7-9 and J usage is TRBJ2-3, with TRBD2 matching over 7 bases. Trimming removed 1 base from V and 4 bases from J; junction bases left unmatched: 5. Germline CDR1 reads SEHNR; CDR2 reads FQNEAQ (reference sequence). This CDR3 has 15 amino acids. The CDR3 is CASSLGGGGADTQYF. CDR3 nucleotide sequence: TGTGCCAGCAGCTTAGGCGGGGGTGGAGCAGATACGCAGTATTTT. The entire variable domain, with the rest obtained from reference TRBV7-9 and TRBJ2-3, is as follows: DTGVSQNPRHKITKRGQNVTFRCDPISEHNRLYWYRQTLGQGPEFLTYFQNEAQLEKSRLLSDRFSAERPKGSFSTLEIQRTEQGDSAMYLCASSLGGGGADTQYFGPGTRLTVL.

This chain connects TRBV2 to TRBJ2-3, with 9 bases matching TRBD2. This CDR3 region has 16 residues. V lost 6 bases and J lost 5; bases outside the gene matches: 12. Germline CDR1 SNHLY, CDR2 FYNNEI. The CDR3, as DNA: TGTGCCAGCAGGATAAGCGGGGGGAGCCTGTTAGATACGCAGTATTTT. As protein: CASRISGGSLLDTQYF.

This chain connects TRBV11-2 to TRBJ1-4; tentative D call: TRBD1 (6 bases). Germline assignment: CDR1 SGHAT and CDR2 FQNNGV. Trimming removed 5 bases from V and 1 base from J, with 14 bases in between. This CDR3 has 16 residues. In DNA, the CDR3 is TGTGCCAGCAGCACCAAAGAACAGGGAACTAATGAAAAACTGTTTTTT. Translated, it gives CASSTKEQGTNEKLFF.

This chain connects TRBV5-4 to TRBJ1-4; D is perhaps TRBD1 (5 bases). V lost 2 bases, J lost 6 bases, and 11 bases lay in between. This CDR3 has 14 residues. Germline lookup yields CDR1 SGHNT and CDR2 YYREEE (reference sequence). The CDR3 DNA reads as TGTGCCAGCAGCTTTGACAGTAAGCATGAAAAACTGTTTTTT. As protein: CASSFDSKHEKLFF.

This chain joins TRBV2 and TRBJ1-4, with 9 bases matching TRBD1. Germline lookup yields CDR1 SNHLY and CDR2 FYNNEI. After removal of 6 bases from V and 5 bases from J, the junction contained 7 bases not matched to a gene. There are 15 residues in the CDR3. The CDR3: CASRLQGARNEKLFF. As DNA, the CDR3 is TGTGCCAGCAGGCTACAGGGGGCGCGGAATGAAAAACTGTTTTTT.

The chain employs TRBV5-6 and TRBJ1-2; TRBD1 agrees at 7 bases. This CDR3 has 17 residues. With V trimmed by 3 bases and J by 7 bases, 18 bases remained unmatched. The V gene's germline CDR1 is SGHDT and CDR2 YYEEEE. The CDR3 sequence: CASSYSPLAGGFGGYTF. The CDR3 bases are TGTGCCAGCAGCTACTCACCATTAGCAGGGGGATTTGGTGGCTACACCTTC.

The chain employs TRBV13 and TRBJ1-1; 12 positions match TRBD1. This CDR3 has 16 residues. The germline CDR1 and CDR2 sequences are PRHDT and FYEKMQ (reference sequence). Unmatched junction bases numbered 10, after V lost 5 bases and J lost 6 bases. CDR3 in amino acids: CASSTRDRGLSAEAFF. DNA of the CDR3: TGTGCCAGCAGCACCCGGGACAGGGGGCTGAGCGCTGAAGCTTTCTTT.

The V gene is TRBV28, the J gene TRBJ1-2; TRBD1 might be the D (5 bases). The germline V gene encodes CDR1 MDHEN and CDR2 SYDVKM. The CDR3 length is 14 residues. With 8 bases removed from V and 8 bases from J, the gap between germline ends came to 21 bases. The CDR3 coding sequence is TGTGCCAGCGAAAGGCCAGGGTGGGCTCCCGGCTACACCTTC. This codes for CASERPGWAPGYTF.

This clone appeared a single time. The rearrangement uses TRBV5-1 and TRBJ2-7, with D possibly being TRBD2 (5 bases). V was shortened by 0 bases and J by 1 base, with 8 bases between the two germline ends. The CDR3 extends over 14 amino acids. Germline V gene sequence: CDR1 SGHRS, CDR2 YFSETQ. The CDR3 protein is CASSLEAVSYEQYF. As DNA, the CDR3 is TGCGCCAGCAGCTTGGAAGCGGTGTCCTACGAGCAGTACTTC.

In its sample, this clone was seen once. This sequence joins TRBV9 and TRBJ2-3, with TRBD2 identical over 9 bases. J gave up 1 base and V 5 bases, and 5 bases lay outside the gene matches. The CDR3 extends over 15 amino acids. Germline CDR1 and CDR2: SGDLS and YYNGEE. CDR3 protein: CASSGSGGGTDTQYF. As DNA, the CDR3 is TGTGCCAGCAGTGGTAGCGGGGGAGGCACAGATACGCAGTATTTT.

This clone was counted a single time. The chain employs TRBV29-1 and TRBJ1-2, with no clear D. This CDR3 has 14 residues. Trimming removed 4 bases at V and 1 base at J, with 13 bases between. Germline V gives CDR1 SQVTM, CDR2 ANQGSEA. CDR3 sequence (DNA): TGCAGCGTTGCTCACCTGAGTGTTAACTATGGCTACACCTTC. Its translation is CSVAHLSVNYGYTF.

The chain employs TRBV7-9 and TRBJ2-3; TRBD2 aligns across 7 bases. Germline-derived CDR1 and CDR2 are SEHNR and FQNEAQ (reference sequence). V was pared by 6 bases and J by 2 bases, with 8 bases of the junction left unmatched. This CDR3 comprises 15 residues. CDR3 in amino acids: CASRQWGGITDTQYF. In nucleotides, the CDR3 is TGTGCCAGCAGACAATGGGGGGGGATCACAGATACGCAGTATTTT.